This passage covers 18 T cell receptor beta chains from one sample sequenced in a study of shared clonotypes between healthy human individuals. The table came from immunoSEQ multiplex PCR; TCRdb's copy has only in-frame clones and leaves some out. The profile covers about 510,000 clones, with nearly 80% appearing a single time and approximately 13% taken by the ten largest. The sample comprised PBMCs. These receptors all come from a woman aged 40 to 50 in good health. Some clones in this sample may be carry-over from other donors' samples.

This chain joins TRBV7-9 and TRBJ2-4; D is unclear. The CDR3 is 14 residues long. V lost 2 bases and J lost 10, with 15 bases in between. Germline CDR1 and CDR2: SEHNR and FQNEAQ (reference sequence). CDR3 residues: CASSLLSADRIQYF. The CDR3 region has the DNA TGTGCCAGCAGCTTATTATCTGCGGACCGAATTCAGTACTTC.

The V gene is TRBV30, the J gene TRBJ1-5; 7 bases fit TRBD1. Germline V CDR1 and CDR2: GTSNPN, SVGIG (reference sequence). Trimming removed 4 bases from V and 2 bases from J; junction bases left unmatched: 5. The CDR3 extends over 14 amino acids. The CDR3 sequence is CAWNVQGGNQPQHF. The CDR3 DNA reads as TGTGCCTGGAATGTCCAGGGGGGCAATCAGCCCCAGCATTTT.

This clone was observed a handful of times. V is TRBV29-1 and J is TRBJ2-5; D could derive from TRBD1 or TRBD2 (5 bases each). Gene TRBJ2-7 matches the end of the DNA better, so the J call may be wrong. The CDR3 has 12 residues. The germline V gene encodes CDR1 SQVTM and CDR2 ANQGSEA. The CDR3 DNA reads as TGCAGCGTTGCGGCAGGGACGAACGAGCAGTACTTC. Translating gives CSVAAGTNEQYF.

CDR3 bases: TGTGCCAGCAGCCTTGACAGGGTCCCATACGAGCAGTACTTC. Protein product: CASSLDRVPYEQYF. The J gene is TRBJ2-7, the V gene TRBV16, with 7 bases matching TRBD1. The length of the CDR3 is 14 residues. J gave up 4 bases and V 4 bases, and 7 bases lay outside the gene matches. Germline lookup yields CDR1 KGHSY and CDR2 FQNENV.

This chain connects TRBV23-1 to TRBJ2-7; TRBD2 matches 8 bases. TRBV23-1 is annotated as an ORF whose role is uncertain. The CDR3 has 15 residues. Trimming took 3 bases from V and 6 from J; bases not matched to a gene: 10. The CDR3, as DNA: TGCGCCAGCAGTCAGGTTAGCGGGATTTTGGGCGAGCAGTACTTC. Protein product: CASSQVSGILGEQYF.

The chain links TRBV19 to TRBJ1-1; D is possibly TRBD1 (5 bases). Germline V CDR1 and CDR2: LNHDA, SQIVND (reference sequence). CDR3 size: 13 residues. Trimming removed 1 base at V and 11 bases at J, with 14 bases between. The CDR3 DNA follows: TGTGCCAGTAGTATAGCAGGCAGGGTCCCTGCTTTCTTT. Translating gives CASSIAGRVPAFF.

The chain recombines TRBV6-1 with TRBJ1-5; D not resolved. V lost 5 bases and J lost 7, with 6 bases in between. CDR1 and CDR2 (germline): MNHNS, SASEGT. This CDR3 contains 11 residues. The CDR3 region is CASSSEQPQHF. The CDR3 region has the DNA TGTGCCAGCAGTTCGGAGCAGCCCCAGCATTTT.

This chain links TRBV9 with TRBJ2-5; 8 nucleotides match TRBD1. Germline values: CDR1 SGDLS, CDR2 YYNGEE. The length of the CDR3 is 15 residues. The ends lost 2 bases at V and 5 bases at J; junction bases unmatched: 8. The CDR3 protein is CASSVSTGVRETQYF. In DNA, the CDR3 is TGTGCCAGCAGCGTTTCGACAGGGGTGAGGGAGACCCAGTACTTC. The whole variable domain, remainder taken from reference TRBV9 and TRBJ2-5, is DSGVTQTPKHLITATGQRVTLRCSPRSGDLSVYWYQQSLDQGLQFLIQYYNGEERAKGNILERFSAQQFPDLHSELNLSSLELGDSALYFCASSVSTGVRETQYFGPGTRLLVL.

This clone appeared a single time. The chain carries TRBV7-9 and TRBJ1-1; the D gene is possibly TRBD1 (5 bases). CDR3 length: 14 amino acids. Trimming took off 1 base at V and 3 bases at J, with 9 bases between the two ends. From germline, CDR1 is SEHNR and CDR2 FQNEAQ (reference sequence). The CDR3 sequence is CASSLVLGDTEAFF. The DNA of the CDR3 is TGTGCCAGCAGCTTAGTTCTAGGGGACACTGAAGCTTTCTTT.

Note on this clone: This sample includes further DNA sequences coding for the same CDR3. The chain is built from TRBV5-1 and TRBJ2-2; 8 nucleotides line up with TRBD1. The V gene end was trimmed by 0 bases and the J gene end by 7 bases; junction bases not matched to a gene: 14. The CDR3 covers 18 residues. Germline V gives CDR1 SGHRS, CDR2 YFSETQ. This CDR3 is CASSLAFSSRGLGGELFF. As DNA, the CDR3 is TGCGCCAGCAGCTTGGCTTTCTCGTCCAGGGGGCTTGGCGGGGAGCTGTTTTTT.

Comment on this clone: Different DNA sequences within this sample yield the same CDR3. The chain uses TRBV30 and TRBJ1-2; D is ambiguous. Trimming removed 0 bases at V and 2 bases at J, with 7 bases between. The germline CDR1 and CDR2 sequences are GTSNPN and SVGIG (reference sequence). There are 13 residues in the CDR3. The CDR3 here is CAWSVGRNYGYTF. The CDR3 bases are TGTGCCTGGAGTGTAGGCCGAAACTATGGCTACACCTTC.

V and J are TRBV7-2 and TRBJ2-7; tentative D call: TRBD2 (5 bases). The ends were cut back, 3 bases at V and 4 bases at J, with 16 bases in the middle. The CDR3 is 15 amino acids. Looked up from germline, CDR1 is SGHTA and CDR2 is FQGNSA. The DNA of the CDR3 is TGTGCCAGCAGCTTCCCCGGGGTAGCGAAGTACGAGCAGTACTTC. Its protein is CASSFPGVAKYEQYF.

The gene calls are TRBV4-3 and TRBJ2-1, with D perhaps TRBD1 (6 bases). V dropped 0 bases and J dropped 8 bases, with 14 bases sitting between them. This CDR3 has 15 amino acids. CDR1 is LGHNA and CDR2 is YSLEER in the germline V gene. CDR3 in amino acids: CASSQEQGFSHEQFF. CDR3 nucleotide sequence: TGCGCCAGCAGCCAAGAACAGGGATTCAGCCATGAGCAGTTCTTC.

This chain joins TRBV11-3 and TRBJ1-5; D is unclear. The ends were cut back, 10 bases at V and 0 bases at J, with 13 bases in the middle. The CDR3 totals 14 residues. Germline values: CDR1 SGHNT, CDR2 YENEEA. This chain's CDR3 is CAIRTVISNQPQHF. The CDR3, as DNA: TGTGCCATCCGGACGGTCATTAGCAATCAGCCCCAGCATTTT. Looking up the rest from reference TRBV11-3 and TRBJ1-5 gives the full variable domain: EAGVVQSPRYKIIEKKQPVAFWCNPISGHNTLYWYLQNLGQGPELLIRYENEEAVDDSQLPKDRFSAERLKGVDSTLKIQPAELGDSAVYLCAIRTVISNQPQHFGDGTRLSIL.

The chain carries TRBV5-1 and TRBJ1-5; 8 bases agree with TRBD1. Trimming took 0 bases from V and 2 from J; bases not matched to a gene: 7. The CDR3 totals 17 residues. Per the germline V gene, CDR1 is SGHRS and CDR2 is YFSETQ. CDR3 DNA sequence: TGCGCCAGCAGCTTGGCAGGGGGCGGAGGGGGCAATCAGCCCCAGCATTTT. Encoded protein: CASSLAGGGGGNQPQHF.

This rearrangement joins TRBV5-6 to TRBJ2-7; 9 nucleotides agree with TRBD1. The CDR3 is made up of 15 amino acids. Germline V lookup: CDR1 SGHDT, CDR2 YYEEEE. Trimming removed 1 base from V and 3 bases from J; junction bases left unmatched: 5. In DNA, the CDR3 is TGTGCCAGCAGCTTGCAGGGACAGGGAATCTACGAGCAGTACTTC. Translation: CASSLQGQGIYEQYF.

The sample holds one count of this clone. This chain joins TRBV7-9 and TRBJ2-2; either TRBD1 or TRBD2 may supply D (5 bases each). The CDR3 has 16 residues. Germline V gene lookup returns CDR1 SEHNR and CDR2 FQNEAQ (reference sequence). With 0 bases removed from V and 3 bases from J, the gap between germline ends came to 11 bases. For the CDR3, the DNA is TGTGCCAGCAGCTTAGCCCCAGGGAGTGACACCGGGGAGCTGTTTTTT. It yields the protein CASSLAPGSDTGELFF.

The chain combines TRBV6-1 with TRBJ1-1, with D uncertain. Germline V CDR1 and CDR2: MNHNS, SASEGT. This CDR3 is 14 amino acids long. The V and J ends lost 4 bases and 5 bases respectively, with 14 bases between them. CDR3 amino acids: CASSAPSLRTEAFF. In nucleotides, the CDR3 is TGTGCCAGCAGTGCCCCTTCGCTGAGAACTGAAGCTTTCTTT.